The source of this T cell receptor beta chain is a study of blood T cell repertoires in COVID-19. Using immunoSEQ multiplex PCR, the repertoire was profiled, and TCRdb retains in-frame clones only, with some absent. The sample has roughly 400,000 clones; over 75% are singletons. Those designated as exposed participants met a COVID-19 case within 2 weeks before study entry. Per the germline V gene, CDR1 is LGHNA and CDR2 is YNFKEQ. V shed 3 bases and J 1 base; nucleotides not matched to a gene: 1. There are 15 residues in the CDR3. The source of this sequence is a woman under 30 who had been exposed to COVID-19. Sequenced: PBMCs or T cells enriched from blood (not recorded which). The genes are TRBV4-2 and TRBJ1-1; 11 bases are shared with TRBD1. The CDR3 is CASSQGQGGNTEAFF. In nucleotides, the CDR3 is TGTGCCAGCAGCCAGGGACAGGGGGGGAACACTGAAGCTTTCTTT.